The 15 T cell receptor beta chains presented below share a single source sample, sequenced in a study of T cell clusters in autoimmune cytopenias. Each sample's input was 250 ng genomic DNA, 35,000 to 40,000 genome equivalents. TRB was amplified by touch-down multiplex PCR, primer pools A and B combined. TCRdb reprocessed the multiplex PCR reads, keeping one entry per CDR3 protein, no DNA. This sample's table reports more than 12,000 distinct CDR3 sequences. Sequenced sample: peripheral blood. These receptors were collected from a human donor with an autoimmune cytopenia or autoimmune hepatitis (not recorded which).

The chain joins TRBV4-2 to TRBJ2-2. The CDR3 runs to 14 residues. The germline V gene has CDR1 LGHNA and CDR2 YNFKEQ. CDR3 sequence reads: CASSQASNTGELFF.

This clonotype is classed as medium-sized (0.01 to 0.1%) by frequency. The V call is TRBV29-1, the J call TRBJ2-2; TCRdb gives TRBD2 as the D gene, but with no DNA this cannot be confirmed. CDR1 is SQVTM, CDR2 ANQGSEA, per germline. This CDR3 is 15 amino acids long. The CDR3 loop is CSGGERGANTGELFF.

This clonotype ranks as medium-sized in terms of frequency. The rearrangement uses TRBV27 and TRBJ2-3; TCRdb's D call, TRBD1, is unchecked because there is no DNA. CDR1 is MNHEY and CDR2 is SMNVEV in the germline V gene (reference sequence). The CDR3 totals 14 residues. This CDR3 reads CASSLRTGTDTQYF.

This sequence joins TRBV18 and TRBJ1-5; TCRdb designates TRBD1, a call that cannot be tested without DNA. CDR1 is KGHSH and CDR2 is LQKENI in the germline V gene. The CDR3 is 17 amino acids. CDR3 in amino acids: CASSLYRVANSNQPQHF. The variable domain in full, with the rest retrieved from reference TRBV18 and TRBJ1-5, is NAGVMQNPRHLVRRRGQEARLRCSPMKGHSHVYWYRQLPEEGLKFMVYLQKENIIDESGMPKERFSAEFPKEGPSILRIQQVVRGDSAAYFCASSLYRVANSNQPQHFGDGTRLSIL.

According to its frequency, this clonotype is medium-sized (0.01 to 0.1%). The V gene is TRBV19, the J gene TRBJ2-1; checking the TCRdb D call of TRBD2 is not possible without DNA. CDR1 and CDR2 from the germline V gene are LNHDA and SQIVND (reference sequence). The CDR3 extends over 14 amino acids. CDR3 sequence reads: CASSTRRASGEQFF.

Frequency places this clonotype as medium-sized (0.01 to 0.1%). The chain has TRBV29-1 and TRBJ1-3. The CDR3 has 11 residues. Germline V gene sequence: CDR1 SQVTM, CDR2 ANQGSEA. This CDR3 is CSVEAGNTIYF.

V gene TRBV18 combines with J gene TRBJ1-1. The CDR3 loop spans 14 amino acids. Per germline, CDR1 KGHSH and CDR2 LQKENI. CDR3 sequence reads: CASSQLSLNTEAFF.

The chain joins TRBV6-5 to TRBJ1-1. The germline V gene encodes CDR1 MNHEY and CDR2 SVGAGI. The CDR3 runs 12 residues. This CDR3 reads CASSLPNTEAFF.

The gene calls are TRBV19 and TRBJ2-5. Germline V gives CDR1 LNHDA, CDR2 SQIVND (reference sequence). The CDR3 spans 13 residues. The CDR3 sequence: CASSIGNQETQYF.

This chain links TRBV6-5 with TRBJ2-7; without DNA, the TCRdb call of TRBD1 cannot be checked. Germline V CDR1 and CDR2: MNHEY, SVGAGI. CDR3 size: 14 residues. Here the CDR3 reads CASSGTGGHREQYF.

According to its frequency, this clonotype is medium-sized. The gene calls are TRBV27 and TRBJ2-3; TCRdb proposes TRBD1, but this gene call is untestable without DNA. The CDR3 covers 16 residues. Germline lookup yields CDR1 MNHEY and CDR2 SMNVEV (reference sequence). CDR3 sequence: CASSQWGTGGVRAQYF.

The J gene is TRBJ2-7, the V gene TRBV5-6. The CDR3 totals 13 residues. The V gene's germline CDR1 is SGHDT and CDR2 YYEEEE. This CDR3 is CASSPTGPYEQYF.

This clonotype is deemed medium-sized by its frequency. The chain carries TRBV6-1 and TRBJ2-1; TCRdb designates TRBD1, a call that cannot be tested without DNA. CDR3 size: 14 residues. Per the germline V gene, CDR1 is MNHNS and CDR2 is SASEGT. This chain's CDR3 is CASSERGSYNEQFF.

This rearrangement joins TRBV6-1 to TRBJ2-3; TCRdb returns TRBD2, unconfirmable since there is no DNA. Germline CDR1 reads MNHNS; CDR2 reads SASEGT. CDR3 length: 18 residues. CDR3 loop: CASSPSRLAGVGTDTQYF.

V is TRBV6-1 and J is TRBJ2-1; TCRdb selects TRBD2, and the lack of DNA leaves this call unchecked. The CDR3 consists of 15 residues. CDR1 and CDR2 (germline): MNHNS, SASEGT. The CDR3 sequence: CASSEGWLAYNEQFF.